The clone carrying this TCR beta chain was seen repeatedly, ten times or more. One entry per CDR3 protein results from TCRdb running MiXCR on the 5' RACE reads. Among about 70,000 distinct CDR3 sequences, 8% to 10% were seen once, and the ten largest hold approximately 2%. This sample was included in a study of spatial heterogeneity in lung cancer. For the study at large: The donors comprised about 70 untreated early-stage non-small cell lung cancer patients. Sequencing covered available follow-up PBMC samples collected a median of about two years after resection.

Germline V lookup: CDR1 SQVTM, CDR2 ANQGSEA. V was shortened by 4 bases and J by 1 base, with 15 bases between the two germline ends. This CDR3 has 15 residues. Time point indicated: blood at routine non-recurrence follow-up after resection. The sequences come from PBMCs, collected at follow-up. The receptor was derived from a female donor with early-stage non-small cell lung cancer. This chain connects TRBV29-1 to TRBJ2-3; D unresolved. CDR3 bases: TGCAGCGTTGGTTACCCGCCTGGGGGCACAGATACGCAGTATTTT. It translates to CSVGYPPGGTDTQYF.